These 16 T cell receptor beta chains were all obtained from the same sample, sequenced in a study of blood T cell repertoires in COVID-19. TCRdb keeps only in-frame clones here, not all; method: immunoSEQ multiplex PCR. The table records 150,000 to 200,000 clones, over 75% of them present only once. Sequenced input: PBMCs or T cells enriched from blood (not recorded which). The receptors originated from a man aged 45-60 years who had recovered from COVID-19.

In its sample, this clone was seen once. The rearrangement uses TRBV3-1 (or the pseudogene TRBV3-2) and TRBJ2-7; possible D gene TRBD1, 6 bases. V gave up 3 bases and J gave up 2 bases, with 11 bases separating them. This CDR3 comprises 14 residues. The germline V gene has CDR1 LGHDT and CDR2 YNNKEL (reference sequence). The chain's CDR3 is CASSHSGDTYEQYF. The CDR3 region has the DNA TGTGCCAGCAGCCACTCAGGGGATACCTACGAGCAGTACTTC.

This chain links TRBV5-4 with TRBJ2-1, with 8 bases matching TRBD1. Germline V gene sequence: CDR1 SGHNT, CDR2 YYREEE (reference sequence). CDR3 size: 14 residues. V shed 4 bases, J shed 11 bases, and the junction held 11 bases outside the gene matches. CDR3: CASSAKKDREQQFF. The CDR3 bases are TGTGCCAGCAGCGCTAAGAAGGACAGGGAACAGCAGTTCTTC.

V usage is TRBV27 and J usage is TRBJ2-7, with no clear D. Per the germline V gene, CDR1 is MNHEY and CDR2 is SMNVEV (reference sequence). CDR3 size: 12 residues. V lost 5 bases and J 4 bases, leaving 9 bases between the germline ends. As DNA, the CDR3 is TGTGCCAGCAGTCCCCCGGGTTACGAGCAGTACTTC. Translated, it gives CASSPPGYEQYF.

This clone was seen more than once but under ten times. The rearrangement joins TRBV7-9 to TRBJ1-2; 8 bases map to TRBD1. Germline V CDR1 and CDR2: SEHNR, FQNEAQ (reference sequence). V shed 8 bases and J 0 bases; nucleotides not matched to a gene: 2. The CDR3 consists of 13 residues. CDR3 protein: CASRDRTNYGYTF. Written as DNA, the CDR3 is TGTGCCAGCCGGGACAGGACTAACTATGGCTACACCTTC.

CDR3 sequence (DNA): TGTGCCAGTAGTATTTCGGGACAGGGAACCCAGTACTTC. It translates to CASSISGQGTQYF. This rearrangement joins TRBV19 to TRBJ2-5; 9 bases are shared with TRBD1. In germline, CDR1 is LNHDA, CDR2 SQIVND (reference sequence). The CDR3 spans 13 residues. V lost 3 bases, J lost 8 bases, and 4 bases stayed unmatched.

The gene calls are TRBV6-4 and TRBJ1-4, with D hard to call. V was trimmed by 5 bases and J by 8 bases, leaving 18 bases between them. The CDR3 is 15 amino acids. CDR1 is MRHNA, CDR2 SNTAGT, per germline. CDR3 coding DNA: TGTGCCAGCAGTTGCCGGGTCGCGTATATGGAAAAACTGTTTTTT. Residues: CASSCRVAYMEKLFF.

The chain joins TRBV11-2 to TRBJ2-3, with D maybe TRBD1 (5 bases). CDR1 and CDR2 (germline): SGHAT, FQNNGV. This CDR3 is built from 15 residues. V lost 5 bases to trimming and J lost 1 base, with 13 bases between them. CDR3 DNA sequence: TGTGCCAGCAGCCCGAGACAGCCCGGCACAGATACGCAGTATTTT. Amino acids: CASSPRQPGTDTQYF.

Only a few counts were recorded for this clone. J is TRBJ1-5 and V is TRBV19, with D maybe TRBD1 (6 bases). The CDR3 runs 12 residues. CDR1 is LNHDA, CDR2 SQIVND, per germline (reference sequence). Deletions cut 10 bases from V and 2 bases from J, with 9 bases between. DNA of the CDR3: TGTGCCACCCGACAGGGCAATCAGCCCCAGCATTTT. It yields the protein CATRQGNQPQHF.

CDR3 sequence: CASRTGAGNTIYF. CDR3 nucleotides: TGTGCCAGCAGAACAGGGGCGGGAAACACCATATATTTT. This sequence joins TRBV28 and TRBJ1-3; 7 bases fit TRBD1. This CDR3 is 13 amino acids long. CDR1 and CDR2 from the germline V gene are MDHEN and SYDVKM. Trimming at V came to 6 bases and at J to 4 bases, leaving 3 bases not matched to a gene.

The chain joins TRBV10-2 to TRBJ1-1, with 8 nucleotides matching TRBD1. Germline CDR1 is WSHSY and CDR2 is SAAADI. This CDR3 spans 15 amino acids. Trimming took 7 bases from V and 5 from J; bases not matched to a gene: 12. The CDR3 DNA is TGCGCCAGCACCAGACAGGGGAGTTTGAGAACTGAAGCTTTCTTT. Translated: CASTRQGSLRTEAFF.

The chain employs TRBV24-1 and TRBJ2-7, with 9 bases lining up with TRBD1. The CDR3 runs to 14 residues. Germline V CDR1 and CDR2: KGHDR, SFDVKD. Losses at the gene ends were 3 bases for V and 3 bases for J; bases not matched to a gene: 2. CDR3 region: CATSDGQGIYEQYF. The CDR3 nucleotides read TGTGCCACCAGTGATGGACAGGGGATCTACGAGCAGTACTTC.

The V and J genes are TRBV27 and TRBJ2-7, with 8 bases lining up with TRBD1. Trimming removed 5 bases from V and 2 bases from J; junction bases left unmatched: 11. This CDR3 is built from 16 residues. Germline CDR1 and CDR2: MNHEY and SMNVEV (reference sequence). CDR3 DNA sequence: TGTGCCAGCAGTCCGACAGGGGCCCCCCTCGCCTACGAGCAGTACTTC. Amino acid sequence: CASSPTGAPLAYEQYF.

The chain is built from TRBV10-3 and TRBJ2-2; possibly TRBD2 for D (6 bases). The CDR3 contains 14 residues. CDR1 and CDR2 from the germline V gene are ENHRY and SYGVKD. Between the trimmed V and J ends, which lost 9 bases and 1 base, there was a span of 12 bases. The DNA of the CDR3 is TGTGCCATTAGCGGAGATCTGAACACCGGGGAGCTGTTTTTT. This encodes CAISGDLNTGELFF.

The rearrangement joins TRBV10-3 to TRBJ1-4; the D gene is possibly TRBD1 (6 bases). Looked up from germline, CDR1 is ENHRY and CDR2 is SYGVKD. Trimming pared 4 bases from V and 7 bases from J, leaving 10 bases between. The CDR3 totals 13 residues. This CDR3 is CAISGQGSEKLFF. The CDR3 nucleotides read TGTGCCATCAGTGGGCAGGGGAGTGAAAAACTGTTTTTT.

The rearrangement links TRBV11-3 to TRBJ2-1; 14 positions match TRBD2. The CDR3 totals 16 residues. Germline-derived CDR1 and CDR2 are SGHNT and YENEEA. V trimming: 5 bases; J trimming: 7 bases; junction bases outside the gene matches: 7. CDR3 DNA: TGTGCCAGCAGCCCGTGGACTAGCGGGAGGAAAAATGAGCAGTTCTTC. It codes for CASSPWTSGRKNEQFF.

This sequence joins TRBV3-1 (or the pseudogene TRBV3-2) and TRBJ1-6; D possibly corresponds to TRBD1 (6 bases). Trimming took off 0 bases at V and 10 bases at J, with 16 bases between the two ends. This CDR3 has 16 residues. CDR1 LGHDT and CDR2 YNNKEL come from the germline V gene (reference sequence). CDR3 amino acids: CASSQEGARGSSPLHF. In nucleotides, the CDR3 is TGTGCCAGCAGCCAAGAGGGTGCCAGGGGTAGCTCACCCCTCCACTTT.